Listed below are T cell receptor beta chains from one sample, sequenced in a study of control samples from healthy donors and cancer patients. Only in-frame clones appear in the TCRdb table, and some are missing; sequencing was by immunoSEQ multiplex PCR. The sample records around 170,000 clones, over 85% being singletons. The sample comprised blood. These receptors came from a man aged 30 to 45 in good health. The CDR3 runs from the conserved cysteine through the conserved F or W. A D gene is named only where the DNA matches it firmly.

cdr3_aa v_call d_call
CATSDPPGRGGSTDTQYF TRBV24-1 TRBD2
CASSSRDRTNEKLFF TRBV27 TRBD1
CASSLLAQQETQYF TRBV5-1 -
CASSGGPEATNEKLFF TRBV5-4 -
CASSVEADTQYF TRBV9 -
CASSPRQGGHNEQFF TRBV11-3 -
CASRHPRGAGGYTF TRBV28 -
CASSRDRDGYTF TRBV13 TRBD1
CASSKGGDGKDYGYTF TRBV4-1 -
CASYRRWSSPLHF TRBV5-8 -
CASSPPVAGIGTEAFF TRBV18 -
CASSFTGSDTQYF TRBV27 -
CASSQVGTQYF TRBV3-1/TRBV3-2 -
CASSQSEGETQYF TRBV12-3/TRBV12-4 -
CASSVDTLPYGYTF TRBV9 -
CASSEALLRGAGNTIYF TRBV2 -
CASRASGGGETQYF TRBV27 TRBD2
CASSDRVRQETQYF TRBV27 -
CASSLGFNQPQHF TRBV7-2 -
CASSPGINSYEQYF TRBV5-6 -
CATTDRVGTEAFF TRBV10-2 TRBD1
CASSIGTGRNEKLFF TRBV19 TRBD1
CASSQAISAGGFTDTQYF TRBV3-1/TRBV3-2 TRBD2
CAISYGQGDYGYTF TRBV10-3 TRBD1
CASSVSSGVSTDTQYF TRBV9 TRBD2
CASNQGQDYGYTF TRBV5-4 -
CASSSDRAYEQYF TRBV28 -
CASSLVLTDTQYF TRBV5-8 -
CAWSEGLAGNTIYF TRBV30 -
CASSKALGGARYEQYF TRBV21-1 -
CASGEPGLSSYEQYF TRBV7-2 -
CASSLGARAGEHYGYTF TRBV5-5 -
CARSLGGGASSYEQYF TRBV5-1 -
CASSEARAGLREKLFF TRBV6-1 -
CSVGSFGQPQHF TRBV29-1 -
CASSVQGFGTDTQYF TRBV6-5 -
CASSPITAPYNEQFF TRBV18 -
CASSPTSGTVNEQFF TRBV5-4 TRBD2
CASSASTGETQYF TRBV11-2 -
CASSLVVRGLDEQFF TRBV7-9 TRBD1
CASSWGGVQETQYF TRBV7-2 TRBD2
CASSWGGSSYNEQFF TRBV27 TRBD2
CASSISGGLYNEQFF TRBV19 -
CATSQGGLNEGEKLFF TRBV15 -
CASSLAGLAGGPRSYEQYF TRBV7-9 TRBD2
CASRVRAGYGYTF TRBV6-5 -
CASSSTVGASGILYRTDTQYF TRBV27 TRBD2
CASTIPGGIAMNTEAFF TRBV2 TRBD1
CASSLREGLSGELFF TRBV7-8 TRBD2
CASGQGQETQYF TRBV5-6 TRBD1
CASSATGGYGYTF TRBV5-6 TRBD1
CASSWGMNEQYF TRBV7-9 -
CASSQEIAGELFF TRBV4-2 -
CASSQDLGLSRVDF TRBV3-1/TRBV3-2 -
CASSLPWDEKLFF TRBV28 -
CAWSVRSGARAFF TRBV30 -
CASSPYATDTQYF TRBV3-1/TRBV3-2 -